This T cell receptor beta chain is drawn from a study of T cells in Graves' hyperthyroidism and ophthalmopathy (dated by TCRdb to the late 2010s). Regarding the research as a whole: Peripheral blood was collected at initial diagnosis, before any treatment. To identify TCR V-J signatures that set the groups apart, the researchers used a discovery cohort of about a hundred patients, made up of 40 to 45 with Graves' ophthalmopathy and some 60 with stable Graves' hyperthyroidism. Prospective prediction of ophthalmopathy was tested in an independent validation cohort of approximately 19 hyperthyroidism patients and some 17 patients who later progressed to ophthalmopathy. The 80 to 100 discovery patients were randomly divided into training and test sets at a 7:3 ratio. In roughly six Graves' hyperthyroidism patients, the study also compared T-cell repertoires from thyroid tissue with T-cell repertoires from blood. After blood sampling, hyperthyroidism patients were treated with methimazole at a starting dose of 30 mg daily, and ophthalmopathy patients were treated with high-dose intravenous methylprednisolone. The paper reports TCR Vbeta CDR3 sequencing of roughly 140 peripheral blood samples: 40 or so ophthalmopathy, fewer than 80 hyperthyroidism and approximately 17 progressor patients.

CDR1 and CDR2 are drawn from the germline V gene: SGHTA, FQGTGA. The CDR3 contains 12 residues, cysteine and phenylalanine counted. The kept DNA is CDR3 alone, 36 bases in frame from the first base. A note on this clonotype: Its antigen is currently not known. The germline gene is not matched at one end of the junction; a read error may be the cause.

The TCR beta CDR3 regions were amplified from the RNA transcripts. The TCR CDR3 was subjected to a first round of RT-PCR using the HTBI primer set and the Qiagen OneStep RT-PCR kit. A second multiplex PCR round built the libraries, followed by size selection and purification. Sequencing of the libraries was done on an Illumina HiSeq2000 using paired-end 100 bp reads. In the source study's methods: SOAPnuke was used to process the raw data, with reads discarded if the reads contained adapters or uncalled bases, had a mean Phred below 15, or lacked an exact constant-primer or identifier match. High-quality paired reads were merged using COPE v1.2.5, and each unique nucleotide sequence was defined as a clonotype. MiTCR v1.1 was used to align the clonotypes against IMGT TRBV, TRBD and TRBJ reference segments. Only V-J combinations with frequency above 0.0001, covering about 99% of repertoires, were analysed. A TCS score was defined as the ratio of F50 (clonal expansion) to E x V (chaos), with BLOSUM62-based TCRdist applied between CDR3 peptides within each V-J. Welch's t-statistics and random forest reduced 450 to 600 V-J features to about 13, which were used in a naive Bayes classifier (R e1071). TCRdb reprocessing: public reads trimmed at Q25 with fastp, clones called with MiXCR, in-frame beta chains kept. Rows matching on CDR3 protein sequence are summarized as one entry with the most common DNA and genes. The V and J calls and clone size are TCRdb's, not the authors'. For this sample the table gives about 500,000 distinct CDR3 sequences, of which roughly 17% were detected only once. Of the sample, approximately 20% falls within the top ten clones.

Findings and caveats that apply to the study as a whole: Ophthalmopathy was separated from stable hyperthyroidism by a 13 V-J signature model, with around 90% sensitivity and roughly 84% specificity obtained in cross-validation and 80%/75% obtained in testing. No statistical method was used to set the sample size in advance, and investigators knew the group allocation. In validation, the model predicted progression to ophthalmopathy with roughly 66% sensitivity and 72% to 85% specificity, a median of around 6.6 months before onset. Most expanded thyroid clonotypes (frequency above 0.001) were also detected in blood, suggesting blood repertoires may reflect thyroid immune responses.

Graves' hyperthyroidism was defined as stable when no progression to ophthalmopathy occurred over 18 months of follow-up. Hyperthyroidism patients were aged 18 to 65 years and newly diagnosed, with disease duration of less than 2 months. Patients with uncontrolled infections, other autoimmune diseases, pregnancy or lactation were excluded. Diagnoses relied on clinical symptoms, serum thyroxine and TRAb, thyroid ultrasound and orbital computed tomography. PBMCs were separated from roughly 9.3 ml of fresh peripheral blood using Ficoll-Paque density gradient centrifugation. Trizol reagent was used to extract total RNA, and RNA quality was then checked on an Agilent 2100 Bioanalyzer.

Sequenced input: blood. The sequence links TRBV7-3 to TRBJ2-2; the D segment cannot be called with confidence. The receptor comes from a young woman with Graves' hyperthyroidism. The CDR3: CAGSSYTGELFF. The DNA reads TGTGCCGGCAGCTCTTACACCGGGGAGCTGTTTTTT. Outside the CDR3, residues come from the reference TRBV7-3 and TRBJ2-2 proteins, so the full variable domain is: GAGVSQTPSNKVTEKGKYVELRCDPISGHTALYWYRQSLGQGPEFLIYFQGTGAADDSGLPNDRFFAVRPEGSVSTLKIQRTERGDSAVYLCAGSSYTGELFFGEGSRLTVL.